This TCR beta chain was identified during a study of post-analysis software for immune sequencing data. The CDR3 is 14 amino acids. The V gene lost 3 bases and the J gene lost 6 bases, with 15 bases spanning the gap. Germline CDR1 reads SGHVS; CDR2 reads FNYEAQ. Included in the TCR beta cDNA libraries were unique molecular identifiers. Input of about 0.9 to 10 million T cells yielded a few hundred thousand cDNA molecules. One entry per CDR3 protein results from TCRdb running MiXCR on the PCR reads. The data show about 160,000 distinct CDR3 sequences, about 34% seen once. On this clonotype itself: Its antigen remains unknown.

Study-wide results and caveats: Multiple sclerosis was associated with a significant reduction in normalized Chao1 diversity relative to controls. The study found TRBV5-6, TRBV5-1 and TRBV20-1 among five TRBV segments more frequent in patients than controls. The F measure placed samples prepared in the same batch into strongly shared clusters.

The origin of this receptor is a girl aged 10 to 17 with multiple sclerosis. The sample here was blood, taken after autologous hematopoietic stem cell transplantation. The genes are TRBV7-6 and TRBJ2-7; weak D call: TRBD2 (6 bases). The CDR3 protein is CASSLNAGSREQYF. The DNA of the CDR3 is TGTGCCAGCAGCTTGAATGCGGGATCTCGCGAGCAGTACTTC.